This is a list of T cell receptor beta chains from one sample in a study of T cell responses to AZD1222 COVID-19 vaccine. Clones were read by immunoSEQ multiplex PCR, and TCRdb kept only the in-frame ones, dropping some. The table records 150,000 to 200,000 clones, over 90% of them present only once. Sequenced here: peripheral blood, sampled on day 0 of AZD1222 vaccination. The origin of the receptors is an adult in good health. Each CDR3 is given without its conserved first and last residue. Only part of the rows carry a size: once, few, many, or a class if the clone is expanded.

CDR3: ASTLTANTEAF
size: .
V: TRBV5-8
J: TRBJ1-1

CDR3: ASSSHEEETQY
size: .
V: TRBV5-4
J: TRBJ2-5

CDR3: ATSDLRTDTQY
size: .
V: TRBV24-1
J: TRBJ2-3

CDR3: ASSLRQGGETQY
size: once
V: TRBV3-1/TRBV3-2
J: TRBJ2-5

CDR3: ASSEISMGYT
size: .
V: TRBV3-1/TRBV3-2
J: TRBJ1-2

CDR3: ASSQGGRGRKEGEKLF
size: .
V: TRBV4-1
J: TRBJ1-4

CDR3: SASPSHTQY
size: .
V: TRBV20-1
J: TRBJ2-3

CDR3: ASSYDRGTYNSPLH
size: once
V: TRBV6-5
J: TRBJ1-6

CDR3: ASSRGESPLH
size: .
V: TRBV16
J: TRBJ1-6

CDR3: SVETGTSATGELF
size: .
V: TRBV29-1
J: TRBJ2-2

CDR3: ASSLAGQRMNTEAF
size: .
V: TRBV5-1
J: TRBJ1-1

CDR3: SASPRTSGRTDTQY
size: .
V: TRBV20-1
J: TRBJ2-3

CDR3: ASSSTGSFLSGNTIY
size: .
V: TRBV5-6
J: TRBJ1-3

CDR3: ASRPGTITSSNQPQH
size: .
V: TRBV27
J: TRBJ1-5

CDR3: ASSLRYEQY
size: once
V: TRBV11-2
J: TRBJ2-7

CDR3: ASSHRGANQPQH
size: .
V: TRBV3-1/TRBV3-2
J: TRBJ1-5

CDR3: ASSPRGALGEQY
size: once
V: TRBV9
J: TRBJ2-7

CDR3: ASSIGSGSTNEQY
size: .
V: TRBV19
J: TRBJ2-7

CDR3: ASSQGPDKYQETQY
size: .
V: TRBV4-1
J: TRBJ2-5

CDR3: ASGRSGNEKLF
size: .
V: TRBV2
J: TRBJ1-4

CDR3: SASGQGGYGYT
size: .
V: TRBV20-1
J: TRBJ1-2

CDR3: ASSLAPQGGDTQY
size: .
V: TRBV7-2
J: TRBJ2-3

CDR3: ASGRDRNTGELF
size: .
V: TRBV2
J: TRBJ2-2

CDR3: AWGDRARYT
size: .
V: TRBV30
J: TRBJ1-2

CDR3: ASSLAGGGNSPLH
size: .
V: TRBV28
J: TRBJ1-6

CDR3: ASSYNGEGGNTIY
size: .
V: TRBV6-5
J: TRBJ1-3

CDR3: ASSLAPGGGYNEQF
size: .
V: TRBV7-6
J: TRBJ2-1

CDR3: ASSPGQHYT
size: .
V: TRBV7-8
J: TRBJ1-2

CDR3: ASTYSGGTEAF
size: .
V: TRBV19
J: TRBJ1-1

CDR3: ASRGTGGNTGELF
size: .
V: TRBV2
J: TRBJ2-2

CDR3: ASSLAGTGGTGELF
size: .
V: TRBV28
J: TRBJ2-2

CDR3: ASSIEGGSSYNEQF
size: .
V: TRBV19
J: TRBJ2-1

CDR3: ASRPTAGRNQPQH
size: .
V: TRBV6-2/TRBV6-3
J: TRBJ1-5

CDR3: ASRRDRVVTDTQY
size: once
V: TRBV5-4
J: TRBJ2-3

CDR3: SVEEAF
size: .
V: TRBV29-1
J: TRBJ1-1

CDR3: ASRPGNTGELF
size: few
V: TRBV10-1
J: TRBJ2-2

CDR3: ASSPVAGGSEQY
size: .
V: TRBV18
J: TRBJ2-7